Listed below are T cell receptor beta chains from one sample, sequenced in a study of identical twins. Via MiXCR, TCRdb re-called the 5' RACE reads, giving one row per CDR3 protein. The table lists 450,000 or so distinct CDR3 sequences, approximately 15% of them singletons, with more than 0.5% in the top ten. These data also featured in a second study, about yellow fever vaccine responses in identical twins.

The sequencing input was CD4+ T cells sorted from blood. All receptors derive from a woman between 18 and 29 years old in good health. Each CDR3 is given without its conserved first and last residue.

cdr3_aa: ASSFLQPGYEQY; v_call: TRBV27
cdr3_aa: ASSQGVGSNQPQH; v_call: TRBV12-3/TRBV12-4
cdr3_aa: ASSLLPAGGREQY; v_call: TRBV7-3
cdr3_aa: ATSAVERGGRAEQY; v_call: TRBV24-1
cdr3_aa: ASLEGTNQPQH; v_call: TRBV12-3/TRBV12-4
cdr3_aa: ASSHLETGRNGYT; v_call: TRBV3-1
cdr3_aa: ASSRRGLASYNEQF; v_call: TRBV6-2/TRBV6-3
cdr3_aa: ASSLGVDRDYEQY; v_call: TRBV11-2
cdr3_aa: ASSFLVPQDNSPLH; v_call: TRBV13
cdr3_aa: ASREVQGEAF; v_call: TRBV3-1
cdr3_aa: ASSLGGQPTPGYT; v_call: TRBV5-1
cdr3_aa: ASSQKGGKPYNEQF; v_call: TRBV6-1
cdr3_aa: ASSSGDTGELF; v_call: TRBV6-6
cdr3_aa: ASNHEAGGLDTQY; v_call: TRBV6-1
cdr3_aa: ASSGGPGQGRKGNSPLH; v_call: TRBV9
cdr3_aa: ASSQVGTGGAETQY; v_call: TRBV4-2
cdr3_aa: AISEPRAGVANTGELF; v_call: TRBV10-3
cdr3_aa: ASRPMTALQETQY; v_call: TRBV28
cdr3_aa: ASRWDRGRNNEQF; v_call: TRBV6-2/TRBV6-3
cdr3_aa: ASSLPRPQNEQF; v_call: TRBV28
cdr3_aa: ASSESVESYT; v_call: TRBV25-1
cdr3_aa: SASKGGSYPGTQY; v_call: TRBV20-1
cdr3_aa: ASSYSGTRETQY; v_call: TRBV6-5
cdr3_aa: ASNPSGAPYEQY; v_call: TRBV2
cdr3_aa: SVAYTSTDTQY; v_call: TRBV29-1
cdr3_aa: SVEIGTETQY; v_call: TRBV29-1
cdr3_aa: ASSVGQINEKLF; v_call: TRBV5-1
cdr3_aa: ASNLRIDSPLH; v_call: TRBV2
cdr3_aa: ASSLGIGSGSAYEQY; v_call: TRBV18
cdr3_aa: ASSRDRNTDTQY; v_call: TRBV28
cdr3_aa: ATSDFGQGETQY; v_call: TRBV24-1
cdr3_aa: ASSGRATTDTQY; v_call: TRBV9
cdr3_aa: ASSLVVGTGELF; v_call: TRBV5-1
cdr3_aa: ASSSPLPDTQY; v_call: TRBV28
cdr3_aa: ASSLLAGAGGLAKNIKY; v_call: TRBV11-2
cdr3_aa: TFSVKGSLAGTDTQY; v_call: TRBV12-3/TRBV12-4
cdr3_aa: ASSPQDGYEQY; v_call: TRBV18
cdr3_aa: ASSPRGGQGSGANVLT; v_call: TRBV5-1
cdr3_aa: SAAGTGSSDTQY; v_call: TRBV20-1
cdr3_aa: ASSSPGRGGFSSTGELF; v_call: TRBV6-5
cdr3_aa: ASSLLAGVVGGELF; v_call: TRBV5-1
cdr3_aa: ATGLQILAKNIQY; v_call: TRBV6-1
cdr3_aa: SAEPQETQY; v_call: TRBV20-1
cdr3_aa: SVGNPLYNEQF; v_call: TRBV29-1
cdr3_aa: ASWGLADYNEQF; v_call: TRBV7-9
cdr3_aa: ASPSLAWLGETQY; v_call: TRBV12-3/TRBV12-4
cdr3_aa: SVVSDKNTEAF; v_call: TRBV29-1
cdr3_aa: ATSEAGTGANVLT; v_call: TRBV24-1